This record covers a single T cell receptor beta chain. The antigen remains undetermined. The stimulus was lysate of CMV-infected fibroblasts, around 9.3 ug/mL. CD40L-negative CD69-negative CD45RO-high memory CD4+ T cells were sorted as populations depleted of antigen-responding cells. For 18 hours, CD8-depleted PBMCs received anti-CD28/CD49d costimulation, a CD40-blocking antibody and enfuvirtide. This record comes from a study of persistence of HIV-infected CD4 T cells. At the level of the study: Suppressive ART had lasted a median of roughly eight years. Whole-study results and caveats: TCR analyses could not target the rare provirus-carrying CMV-responding cells.

V lost 5 bases, J lost 1 base, and 3 bases stayed unmatched. The germline V gene has CDR1 SGHVS and CDR2 FNYEAQ. This CDR3 is 15 amino acids long. Sequencing used immunoSEQ version 4 in survey mode. Repertoires were generated with immunoSEQ multiplex PCR, while TCRdb's copy carries only in-frame clones and drops some. The repertoire includes tens of thousands of clones, more than 70% of them detected once, and 1.6% sits in the top ten. This chain joins TRBV7-6 and TRBJ2-2; 8 bases are shared with TRBD1. This sample comprised CD4+ T cells sorted from PBMCs after roughly 18-hour stimulation, obtained from a patient who received antiretroviral therapy. This sequence originates from an adult man with HIV who was CMV-seropositive. The chain's CDR3 is CASSRGQGNTGELFF. The CDR3 nucleotides read TGTGCCAGCAGCCGCGGACAGGGGAACACCGGGGAGCTGTTTTTT. The full variable domain, its missing parts supplied by reference TRBV7-6 and TRBJ2-2, is GAGVSQSPRYKVTKRGQDVALRCDPISGHVSLYWYRQALGQGPEFLTYFNYEAQQDKSGLPNDRFSAERPEGSISTLTIQRTEQRDSAMYRCASSRGQGNTGELFFGEGSRLTVL.